These 28 T cell receptor beta chains were all obtained from the same sample, sequenced in a study of CD8 T cells in Susac syndrome. Random hexamers were used to reverse transcribe the RNA input (about 0.45 to 1 ug). TCRdb independently ran MiXCR on the immunoSEQ multiplex PCR reads; one entry per CDR3 protein. Found here are 150,000 to 200,000 distinct CDR3 sequences, 90% to 97% of them singletons; the top ten hold 0.093%. The source material was CD4+ T cells from PBMCs. These receptors were taken from a human donor with multiple sclerosis.

The chain employs TRBV3-1 and TRBJ1-6; 7 bases are shared with TRBD1. Germline lookup yields CDR1 LGHDT and CDR2 YNNKEL (reference sequence). The trim removed 4 bases at V and 9 bases at J, leaving 6 bases unmatched. This CDR3 is 14 amino acids long. For the CDR3, the DNA is TGTGCCAGCAGCCCCACAGGGGTTCTTTCACCCCTCCACTTT. Encoded protein: CASSPTGVLSPLHF. The whole variable domain, remainder taken from reference TRBV3-1 and TRBJ1-6, is DTAVSQTPKYLVTQMGNDKSIKCEQNLGHDTMYWYKQDSKKFLKIMFSYNNKELIINETVPNRFSPKSPDKAHLNLHINSLELGDSAVYFCASSPTGVLSPLHFGNGTRLTVT.

This clonotype has just one count. This chain joins TRBV27 and TRBJ2-3; D may be TRBD1 (6 bases). CDR1 MNHEY and CDR2 SMNVEV come from the germline V gene (reference sequence). This CDR3 is 13 amino acids long. Trimming stripped 5 bases from V and 6 bases from J, with 12 bases between. CDR3: CASSNRVMDTQYF. CDR3 DNA sequence: TGTGCCAGCAGTAACAGGGTAATGGATACGCAGTATTTT.

Worth noting for this clonotype: One end of the junction varies from germline; a read error may be responsible. V gene TRBV20-1 combines with J gene TRBJ1-2; D is possibly TRBD1 (6 bases). The germline gives CDR1 DFQATT, CDR2 SNEGSKA (reference sequence). The length of the CDR3 is 15 residues. Written as DNA, the CDR3 is TGCAGTGCCAGAGGGGGGCTGGCCTTTGACTATGGCTACACCTTC. It codes for CSARGGLAFDYGYTF.

The J gene is TRBJ1-1, the V gene TRBV5-1; maybe TRBD1 (5 bases). Looked up from germline, CDR1 is SGHRS and CDR2 is YFSETQ. The V and J ends lost 0 bases and 4 bases respectively, with 19 bases between them. The CDR3 length is 17 residues. The CDR3 sequence is CASSLVGVRSSVTEAFF. In DNA form, the CDR3 reads TGCGCCAGCAGCTTGGTGGGGGTAAGGAGCTCGGTCACTGAAGCTTTCTTT.

In nucleotides, the CDR3 is TGCAGCGTTGAGGCCCCCGGGGCAGGGTATAATGAGCAGTTCTTC. Encoded protein: CSVEAPGAGYNEQFF. The V call is TRBV29-1, the J call TRBJ2-1; D is possibly TRBD1 or TRBD2 (5 bases each). The CDR3 totals 15 residues. Germline values: CDR1 SQVTM, CDR2 ANQGSEA. The V end lost 3 bases, the J end lost 7 bases, and 19 bases lay between the germline ends.

The table lists this clonotype with a count of one. The chain is built from TRBV4-1 and TRBJ2-7, with a possible D match to TRBD1 (5 bases). CDR3 length: 15 residues. V dropped 1 base and J dropped 4 bases, with 14 bases sitting between them. CDR1 and CDR2 (germline): MGHRA, YSYEKL. CDR3 sequence: CASSQGRGWDYEQYF. Here the CDR3 DNA reads TGCGCCAGCAGCCAAGGAAGGGGTTGGGATTACGAGCAGTACTTC.

The V and J genes are TRBV4-1 and TRBJ2-5; no definite D call. The V gene's germline CDR1 is MGHRA and CDR2 YSYEKL. V shed 0 bases and J shed 4 bases, with 3 bases lying between them. The CDR3 totals 12 residues. The DNA of the CDR3 is TGCGCCAGCAGCCAAGATATAGAGACCCAGTACTTC. It is translated as CASSQDIETQYF.

This clonotype was seen a single time. The genes are TRBV20-1 and TRBJ2-3; a possible D gene is TRBD2 (6 bases). Germline V CDR1 and CDR2: DFQATT, SNEGSKA (reference sequence). CDR3 length equals 14 residues. V was cut by 3 bases and J by 2 bases, with 12 bases left in between. The CDR3 spells CSASSREVTDTQYF. The CDR3 nucleotides are TGCAGTGCTAGTTCCAGGGAGGTCACAGATACGCAGTATTTT.

The chain recombines TRBV6-5 with TRBJ2-1; 11 positions agree with TRBD2. The germline gives CDR1 MNHEY, CDR2 SVGAGI. This CDR3 region has 15 residues. V gave up 5 bases and J gave up 7 bases; unmatched junction bases: 7. The CDR3 protein is CASSLLAGDRNEQFF. In nucleotides, the CDR3 is TGTGCCAGCAGTCTACTAGCGGGGGATCGGAATGAGCAGTTCTTC.

This chain joins TRBV7-2 and TRBJ2-2; D possibly corresponds to TRBD1 (5 bases). Germline V gene sequence: CDR1 SGHTA, CDR2 FQGNSA. V was trimmed by 2 bases and J by 3 bases, leaving 10 bases between them. The CDR3 extends over 15 amino acids. The CDR3 spells CASSLRRGYTGELFF. In DNA form, the CDR3 reads TGTGCCAGCAGCTTACGAAGGGGCTACACCGGGGAGCTGTTTTTT.

The chain combines TRBV20-1 with TRBJ1-1; D is ambiguous. Germline V gene data show CDR1 as DFQATT and CDR2 as SNEGSKA (reference sequence). The CDR3 length is 14 residues. V was clipped by 2 bases and J by 5 bases, with 15 bases between them. The CDR3 region has the DNA TGCAGTGCTAGATGGATAGGTTTGAGGACTGAAGCTTTCTTT. Translating gives CSARWIGLRTEAFF.

The J gene is TRBJ2-3, the V gene TRBV9, with D possibly being TRBD1 (6 bases). CDR3 size: 15 residues. Trimming took 0 bases from V and 1 from J, leaving 9 bases between them. Germline assignment: CDR1 SGDLS and CDR2 YYNGEE. CDR3 protein: CASSVAAGGTDTQYF. In nucleotides, the CDR3 is TGTGCCAGCAGCGTAGCGGCAGGGGGCACAGATACGCAGTATTTT.

J is TRBJ2-7 and V is TRBV5-1; 10 bases line up with TRBD1. V trimming: 5 bases; J trimming: 4 bases; junction bases outside the gene matches: 6. CDR1 is SGHRS and CDR2 is YFSETQ in the germline V gene. This CDR3 is 14 amino acids long. CDR3 loop: CASREGTGVYEQYF. The DNA of the CDR3 is TGCGCCAGCAGAGAAGGGACAGGGGTATACGAGCAGTACTTC.

V and J are TRBV29-1 and TRBJ2-7, with 7 nucleotides matching TRBD1. Trimming removed 4 bases from V and 3 bases from J; junction bases left unmatched: 9. This CDR3 is 14 amino acids long. CDR1 and CDR2 from the germline V gene are SQVTM and ANQGSEA. The CDR3 DNA reads as TGCAGCGTTGCCCCCTGGCAGGGGGACTACGAGCAGTACTTC. Its protein is CSVAPWQGDYEQYF.

The chain recombines TRBV6-1 with TRBJ1-5; D possibly corresponds to TRBD1 (5 bases). V was pared by 5 bases and J by 2 bases, with 13 bases between. Germline assignment: CDR1 MNHNS and CDR2 SASEGT. The CDR3 spans 15 residues. CDR3 in DNA: TGTGCCAGCAGTCCTCGCGGGGCGGGCAATCAGCCCCAGCATTTT. Its translation is CASSPRGAGNQPQHF.

The V and J genes are TRBV10-3 and TRBJ2-5, with 8 bases matching TRBD1. The CDR3 length is 14 residues. Germline CDR1 and CDR2: ENHRY and SYGVKD. Trimming cost V 3 bases and J 5 bases; bases outside gene matches: 5. The CDR3 DNA reads TGTGCCATCAGTGAAGCCGGGACAGGCGAGACCCAGTACTTC. Translated: CAISEAGTGETQYF.

V is TRBV30 and J is TRBJ2-3, with D possibly TRBD2 on 6 matching bases. The length of the CDR3 is 15 residues. The germline gives CDR1 GTSNPN, CDR2 SVGIG (reference sequence). The V gene lost 0 bases and the J gene lost 4 bases, with 14 bases spanning the gap. In DNA, the CDR3 is TGTGCCTGGAGTGTACCGTCGGGAGTGGCAGATACGCAGTATTTT. It codes for CAWSVPSGVADTQYF.

The CDR3 here is CASSQSGLADSYEQYF. In nucleotides, the CDR3 is TGCGCCAGCAGCCAATCTGGACTAGCGGACTCCTACGAGCAGTACTTC. V gene TRBV4-1 combines with J gene TRBJ2-7; 10 bases map to TRBD2. V lost 2 bases and J lost 0; bases outside the gene matches: 4. The CDR3 sequence is 16 residues long. The germline V gene encodes CDR1 MGHRA and CDR2 YSYEKL.

The chain carries TRBV10-3 and TRBJ2-3; 11 bases align to TRBD1. In germline, CDR1 is ENHRY, CDR2 SYGVKD. The ends lost 0 bases at V and 4 bases at J; junction bases unmatched: 6. The length of the CDR3 is 17 residues. The CDR3 nucleotides are TGTGCCATCAGTGAGTCTTGGACAGGGGGCGATGCAGATACGCAGTATTTT. Its protein is CAISESWTGGDADTQYF.

The chain carries TRBV30 and TRBJ1-5; 7 positions match TRBD1. V was pared by 2 bases and J by 7 bases, with 8 bases of the junction left unmatched. The germline gives CDR1 GTSNPN, CDR2 SVGIG (reference sequence). The CDR3 covers 14 residues. CDR3 region: CAWSPHRGSQPQHF. DNA for the CDR3: TGTGCCTGGAGTCCTCACAGGGGTAGCCAGCCCCAGCATTTT.

V usage is TRBV20-1 and J usage is TRBJ1-2; a possible D gene is TRBD1 (6 bases). This CDR3 contains 12 residues. With 6 bases removed from V and 9 bases from J, the gap between germline ends came to 17 bases. Germline-derived CDR1 and CDR2 are DFQATT and SNEGSKA (reference sequence). The CDR3 DNA reads as TGCAGTGCCGGCTGGGGGGCGTCGAGCTACACCTTC. As protein: CSAGWGASSYTF.

This rearrangement joins TRBV5-1 to TRBJ2-1, with 10 positions matching TRBD1. This CDR3 is 14 amino acids long. CDR1 is SGHRS, CDR2 YFSETQ, per germline. Trimming at V came to 3 bases and at J to 8 bases, leaving 5 bases not matched to a gene. The CDR3 sequence: CASSSRQGADEQFF. CDR3 DNA sequence: TGCGCCAGCAGCTCCAGACAGGGGGCGGATGAGCAGTTCTTC.

V usage is TRBV9 and J usage is TRBJ1-6; unclear D gene. The germline V and J ends were trimmed by 0 bases and 7 bases, with 11 bases remaining between them. CDR1 and CDR2 from the germline V gene are SGDLS and YYNGEE. The CDR3 spans 15 residues. The CDR3 nucleotides are TGTGCCAGCAGCGTAGAAAACCACTGGAATTCACCCCTCCACTTT. Amino acid sequence: CASSVENHWNSPLHF.

The V gene is TRBV4-2, the J gene TRBJ1-1; 8 bases are shared with TRBD1. V lost 1 base and J lost 0; bases outside the gene matches: 10. Germline V gives CDR1 LGHNA, CDR2 YNFKEQ. CDR3 length: 18 amino acids. The CDR3 sequence is CASSQARGQGGLNTEAFF. CDR3 nucleotides: TGTGCCAGCAGCCAAGCCCGAGGACAGGGTGGATTGAACACTGAAGCTTTCTTT.

The chain carries TRBV15 and TRBJ2-7; 7 positions match TRBD1. The CDR3 is 13 amino acids. V lost 3 bases and J lost 2; bases outside the gene matches: 1. Germline CDR1 is LNHNV and CDR2 is YYDKDF (reference sequence). The CDR3 is CATSSQGAYEQYF. The DNA for the CDR3 is TGTGCCACCAGCAGCCAGGGGGCCTACGAGCAGTACTTC.

In this sample, this clonotype turned up a few times. The V gene is TRBV20-1, the J gene TRBJ2-5; D unclear. CDR1 is DFQATT and CDR2 is SNEGSKA in the germline V gene (reference sequence). The CDR3 is 12 residues long. Between the trimmed V and J ends, which lost 1 base and 4 bases, there was a span of 7 bases. CDR3 nucleotides: TGCAGTGCTAGAGGAGGTGGAGAGACCCAGTACTTC. The encoded protein is CSARGGGETQYF.

The V call is TRBV12-3 or TRBV12-4, the J call TRBJ1-5; 7 nucleotides align to TRBD1. V lost 2 bases to trimming and J lost 6 bases; unmatched junction nucleotides: 4. The CDR3 loop spans 14 amino acids. The CDR3 DNA reads TGTGCCAGCAGTTTATGGAGGGGGCGTCAGCCCCAGCATTTT. The encoded protein is CASSLWRGRQPQHF.

J is TRBJ2-7 and V is TRBV3-1; D possibly matches TRBD1 or TRBD2 (5 bases each). Trimming shortened V by 2 bases and J by 3 bases, and 11 bases separated the two germline ends. The germline V gene has CDR1 LGHDT and CDR2 YNNKEL (reference sequence). CDR3 length: 14 residues. The DNA for the CDR3 is TGTGCCAGCAGCCAATATAAGGGGAGCTACGAGCAGTACTTC. This sequence encodes CASSQYKGSYEQYF.